The 30 T cell receptor beta chains reported below all come from one sample, sequenced in a study of human T cells and chemical hapten exposure. TCRdb used MiXCR to reprocess the RACE reads, holding one entry per CDR3 protein. This table has just under 65,000 distinct CDR3 sequences, 11% appearing once. Documented time point: patch test 3, about 24 weeks after DPC sensitization. Treatment specified: therapeutic diphenylcyclopropenone sensitization with weekly scalp DPC. The material sequenced was whole blood, taken in connection with sensitization to the hapten diphenylcyclopropenone (DPC). The receptors here all came from a woman aged 30 to 39 with alopecia areata. Some clones in this sample may be carry-over from other donors' samples.

This clonotype was seen at least ten times. This chain joins TRBV29-1 and TRBJ1-5, with 7 bases aligning to TRBD1. This CDR3 comprises 13 residues. Germline V lookup: CDR1 SQVTM, CDR2 ANQGSEA. J lost 7 bases, V lost 6 bases, and 9 bases had no gene match. This chain's CDR3 is CSVVTGLGQPQHF. The CDR3 DNA is TGCAGCGTCGTGACAGGGTTGGGACAGCCCCAGCATTTT.

This clonotype was counted only a few times. The CDR3 protein is CSATYGSSGTDTQYF. In nucleotides, the CDR3 is TGCAGTGCTACGTACGGGAGCTCGGGCACAGATACGCAGTATTTT. V and J are TRBV20-1 and TRBJ2-3; TRBD2 might be the D (6 bases). This CDR3 comprises 15 residues. Trimming removed 4 bases at V and 1 base at J, with 15 bases between. Germline assignment: CDR1 DFQATT and CDR2 SNEGSKA (reference sequence).

This clonotype came up a few times. V is TRBV5-1 and J is TRBJ2-3; 9 bases are a match to TRBD1. The V gene end was trimmed by 0 bases and the J gene end by 3 bases; junction bases not matched to a gene: 11. The CDR3 covers 18 residues. Germline CDR1 SGHRS, CDR2 YFSETQ. The DNA of the CDR3 is TGCGCCAGCAGCTTGGCGGGCACAGGGGGCGCGAGGACAGATACGCAGTATTTT. Translating gives CASSLAGTGGARTDTQYF.

The chain joins TRBV28 to TRBJ1-2, with TRBD1 matching 10 bases. This CDR3 has 14 amino acids. V shed 5 bases, J shed 4 bases, and the junction held 4 bases outside the gene matches. Germline CDR1 reads MDHEN; CDR2 reads SYDVKM. The chain's CDR3 is CASSPGTGVYGYTF. As DNA, the CDR3 is TGTGCCAGCAGTCCTGGGACAGGGGTCTATGGCTACACCTTC.

The genes are TRBV11-2 and TRBJ2-5; D is possibly TRBD1 or TRBD2 (5 bases each). CDR3 size: 13 residues. Germline values: CDR1 SGHAT, CDR2 FQNNGV. The V gene lost 6 bases and the J gene lost 4 bases, with 12 bases spanning the gap. The CDR3 DNA reads as TGTGCCAGCAGTAAAGAGGGGATAGAGACCCAGTACTTC. Translated, it gives CASSKEGIETQYF.

This clonotype was counted at least ten times. The chain is built from TRBV7-2 and TRBJ2-5; possible D gene TRBD2, 6 bases. Germline V CDR1 and CDR2: SGHTA, FQGNSA. V was clipped by 1 base and J by 4 bases, with 28 bases between them. The CDR3 totals 20 residues. In DNA form, the CDR3 reads TGTGCCAGCAGCTTAGAGACGCTCCTCAGCGCCCGACTGGGGGGAGAGACCCAGTACTTC. This codes for CASSLETLLSARLGGETQYF.

The rearrangement joins TRBV7-2 to TRBJ2-7, with a possible D match to TRBD2 (5 bases). Germline V CDR1 and CDR2: SGHTA, FQGNSA. CDR3 size: 15 residues. V lost 3 bases and J lost 1, with 13 bases in between. The CDR3 loop reads CASSFSGSGSYEQYF. Here the CDR3 DNA reads TGTGCCAGCAGCTTCTCGGGGAGTGGGTCCTACGAGCAGTACTTC.

This chain connects TRBV28 to TRBJ1-1, with 9 nucleotides matching TRBD1. The CDR3 extends over 14 amino acids. CDR1 is MDHEN, CDR2 SYDVKM, per germline. V was pared by 10 bases and J by 4 bases, with 10 bases of the junction left unmatched. The CDR3: CATITGGVGTEAFF. The CDR3 nucleotides are TGTGCCACCATCACAGGGGGCGTTGGCACTGAAGCTTTCTTT.

A few counts support this clonotype. The CDR3 region is CASSLGGTASYEQYF. The DNA of the CDR3 is TGTGCCAGCAGTTTGGGGGGGACGGCCTCCTACGAGCAGTACTTC. V usage is TRBV28 and J usage is TRBJ2-7; TRBD2 matches at 7 bases. The CDR3 runs 15 residues. Germline V lookup: CDR1 MDHEN, CDR2 SYDVKM. Trimming took 3 bases from V and 0 from J; bases not matched to a gene: 5.

Here the CDR3 DNA reads TGTGCCAGCAGCCAAGAGCGGGAGCAGTACTTC. This gives the protein CASSQEREQYF. The chain has TRBV3-1 and TRBJ2-7; no clear D gene. Trimming shortened V by 0 bases and J by 7 bases, and 4 bases separated the two germline ends. The germline V gene has CDR1 LGHDT and CDR2 YNNKEL (reference sequence). The CDR3 extends over 11 amino acids.

This clonotype occurred a few times. The V gene is TRBV3-1, the J gene TRBJ2-5, with 8 bases that match TRBD1. The CDR3 length is 15 residues. V trimming: 1 base; J trimming: 5 bases; junction bases outside the gene matches: 6. Germline V CDR1 and CDR2: LGHDT, YNNKEL (reference sequence). Written as DNA, the CDR3 is TGTGCCAGCAGCCAAGGGTCAGGGGGCAAGGAGACCCAGTACTTC. This encodes CASSQGSGGKETQYF.

Ten or more counts support this clonotype. The chain combines TRBV12-3 or TRBV12-4 with TRBJ2-7; TRBD2 agrees at 8 bases. The CDR3 runs to 16 residues. Trimming cost V 5 bases and J 2 bases; bases outside gene matches: 11. The CDR3 region has the DNA TGTGCCAGCAGTAAGGACAATCGGGGGGGAACCTACGAGCAGTACTTC. Protein product: CASSKDNRGGTYEQYF.

In this sample, this clonotype turned up a few times. The chain links TRBV11-2 to TRBJ2-7, with D tentatively TRBD2 (6 bases). The CDR3 runs to 16 residues. The V gene's germline CDR1 is SGHAT and CDR2 FQNNGV. Trimming stripped 2 bases from V and 0 bases from J, with 14 bases between. CDR3 DNA: TGTGCCAGCAGCTTAATGGGCTCGGGAGCCTCCTACGAGCAGTACTTC. Protein product: CASSLMGSGASYEQYF.

This clonotype was seen repeatedly, ten times or more. V and J are TRBV20-1 and TRBJ1-1; 7 bases agree with TRBD1. CDR3 length: 14 amino acids. Trimming cost V 1 base and J 4 bases; bases outside gene matches: 6. Germline V gene sequence: CDR1 DFQATT, CDR2 SNEGSKA (reference sequence). The CDR3 coding sequence is TGCAGTGCTAGAGCCAGGGGGATTGGCACTGAAGCTTTCTTT. It translates to CSARARGIGTEAFF.

This clonotype was found a few times. The J gene is TRBJ1-1, the V gene TRBV12-3 or TRBV12-4; D unclear. CDR3 size: 16 residues. Trimming removed 5 bases from V and 5 bases from J, with 21 bases in between. In nucleotides, the CDR3 is TGTGCCAGCAGTCGCAGACCCGGTGCGGCGGGAACTGAAGCTTTCTTT. This codes for CASSRRPGAAGTEAFF.

The genes are TRBV7-6 and TRBJ2-5; tentative D call: TRBD2 (6 bases). The germline gives CDR1 SGHVS, CDR2 FNYEAQ. This CDR3 has 13 residues. V was shortened by 6 bases and J by 6 bases, with 14 bases between the two germline ends. The CDR3 DNA sequence: TGTGCCAGCAGTATCCTGGGGGGACAGACCCAGTACTTC. Amino acids: CASSILGGQTQYF. The variable domain in full, with the rest retrieved from reference TRBV7-6 and TRBJ2-5, is GAGVSQSPRYKVTKRGQDVALRCDPISGHVSLYWYRQALGQGPEFLTYFNYEAQQDKSGLPNDRFSAERPEGSISTLTIQRTEQRDSAMYRCASSILGGQTQYFGPGTRLLVL.

This clonotype was detected ten times or more. The chain has TRBV7-6 and TRBJ2-5, with D tentatively TRBD2 (5 bases). V gave up 3 bases and J gave up 1 base, with 21 bases separating them. Germline CDR1 reads SGHVS; CDR2 reads FNYEAQ. The CDR3 extends over 18 amino acids. The CDR3 bases are TGTGCCAGCAGCTTCAGACCCTTTAGCGCGATAACCCAAGAGACCCAGTACTTC. Its protein product is CASSFRPFSAITQETQYF.

This clonotype appeared a few times. This chain joins TRBV28 and TRBJ1-2, with 11 bases that match TRBD1. The V gene end was trimmed by 5 bases and the J gene end by 7 bases; junction bases not matched to a gene: 6. The length of the CDR3 is 14 residues. Germline V gene sequence: CDR1 MDHEN, CDR2 SYDVKM. CDR3 region: CASSGTGGGFGYTF. CDR3 coding DNA: TGTGCCAGCAGTGGGACAGGGGGAGGATTTGGCTACACCTTC.

There are a few counts of this clonotype. CDR3 nucleotide sequence: TGCGCCAGCAGCCAGGGGGCCACTGGGGCCAACGTCCTGACTTTC. Its protein is CASSQGATGANVLTF. V and J are TRBV4-3 and TRBJ2-6; TRBD1 might be the D (6 bases). The germline V gene encodes CDR1 LGHNA and CDR2 YSLEER. Trimming left V 3 bases short and J 2 bases short, with 8 bases between. The CDR3 is made up of 15 amino acids.

The rearrangement links TRBV7-6 to TRBJ2-5; possible D gene TRBD1, 6 bases. The germline V and J ends were trimmed by 1 base and 5 bases, with 11 bases remaining between them. Germline lookup yields CDR1 SGHVS and CDR2 FNYEAQ. CDR3 length: 14 amino acids. The CDR3 DNA reads TGTGCCAGCAGCTTAGTTGGGGGCGGCGAGACCCAGTACTTC. Translated: CASSLVGGGETQYF.

This clonotype was seen ten or more times. The CDR3 coding sequence is TGTGCCAGTATAGGAGGACAAGTGAACACTGAAGCTTTCTTT. Its translation: CASIGGQVNTEAFF. The chain uses TRBV19 and TRBJ1-1, with D possibly TRBD1 on 5 matching bases. Germline V gene sequence: CDR1 LNHDA, CDR2 SQIVND (reference sequence). This CDR3 is built from 14 residues. V was clipped by 7 bases and J by 0 bases, with 12 bases between them.

In regard to this clonotype: Since a much larger clone is just one base distant, this may be a read error. DNA of the CDR3: TGTGCCAGCAGTTTAAGGACCTACGAGCAGTACTTC. It translates to CASSLRTYEQYF. The V call is TRBV28, the J call TRBJ2-7; D uncertain. Germline loops: CDR1 MDHEN, CDR2 SYDVKM. V lost 2 bases to trimming and J lost 2 bases, with 4 bases between them. This CDR3 is built from 12 residues.

This clonotype occurred many times. The V call is TRBV7-9, the J call TRBJ2-1; D may match TRBD1 or TRBD2 (5 bases each). Germline values: CDR1 SEHNR, CDR2 FQNEAQ (reference sequence). Trimming pared 0 bases from V and 9 bases from J, leaving 9 bases between. CDR3 length equals 13 residues. CDR3 sequence reads: CASSLAGDGEQFF. In nucleotides, the CDR3 is TGTGCCAGCAGCTTAGCGGGGGACGGTGAGCAGTTCTTC. Supplemented by reference TRBV7-9 and TRBJ2-1, the full variable domain reads DTGVSQNPRHKITKRGQNVTFRCDPISEHNRLYWYRQTLGQGPEFLTYFQNEAQLEKSRLLSDRFSAERPKGSFSTLEIQRTEQGDSAMYLCASSLAGDGEQFFGPGTRLTVL.

This clonotype was counted ten times or more. The J gene is TRBJ1-3, the V gene TRBV30; tentative D call: TRBD1 (6 bases). Trimming shortened V by 3 bases and J by 6 bases, and 12 bases separated the two germline ends. Germline-derived CDR1 and CDR2 are GTSNPN and SVGIG (reference sequence). This CDR3 contains 13 residues. The CDR3 region has the DNA TGTGCCTGGAGCGCCCAGGGGAAAAACACCATATATTTT. This encodes CAWSAQGKNTIYF.

This clonotype was counted only a few times. The CDR3 loop reads CASRDRGPYEQYF. The CDR3 DNA follows: TGTGCCAGCCGGGACAGGGGGCCTTACGAGCAGTACTTC. The V gene is TRBV6-5, the J gene TRBJ2-7; TRBD1 matches 12 bases. Germline lookup yields CDR1 MNHEY and CDR2 SVGAGI. V lost 8 bases to trimming and J lost 4 bases; unmatched junction nucleotides: 3. The CDR3 contains 13 residues.

This clonotype came up many times. The chain employs TRBV19 and TRBJ1-4; D is ambiguous. Per germline, CDR1 LNHDA and CDR2 SQIVND (reference sequence). This CDR3 has 16 residues. Trimming stripped 6 bases from V and 0 bases from J, with 14 bases between. The CDR3 protein is CASRSNAAATNEKLFF. Here the CDR3 DNA reads TGTGCCAGTAGATCGAACGCGGCCGCAACTAATGAAAAACTGTTTTTT.

This clonotype was found a few times. The V and J genes are TRBV5-4 and TRBJ1-2; 8 bases align to TRBD1. V shed 4 bases and J 4 bases; nucleotides not matched to a gene: 0. Germline-derived CDR1 and CDR2 are SGHNT and YYREEE (reference sequence). The CDR3 sequence is 12 residues long. The CDR3 coding sequence is TGTGCCAGCAGCGGACAGGGCTATGGCTACACCTTC. This translates into CASSGQGYGYTF.

The chain combines TRBV24-1 with TRBJ2-3, with TRBD2 matching over 7 bases. The CDR3 length is 16 residues. CDR1 is KGHDR, CDR2 SFDVKD, per germline. V shed 2 bases, J shed 2 bases, and the junction held 6 bases outside the gene matches. In DNA form, the CDR3 reads TGTGCCACCAGTGATTCCCCGGGACTATCCACAGATACGCAGTATTTT. It codes for CATSDSPGLSTDTQYF.

This clonotype was seen a handful of times. The rearrangement uses TRBV20-1 and TRBJ2-3, with 8 bases fitting TRBD1. CDR1 is DFQATT and CDR2 is SNEGSKA in the germline V gene (reference sequence). This CDR3 contains 16 residues. With 0 bases clipped from V and 1 base from J, the junction kept 6 bases outside the gene matches. This chain's CDR3 is CSARDPGQGGTDTQYF. The CDR3 DNA sequence: TGCAGTGCTAGAGACCCCGGACAGGGAGGCACAGATACGCAGTATTTT.

This clonotype was counted a few times. V gene TRBV28 combines with J gene TRBJ1-5; the D is unclear. CDR3 size: 14 residues. The V end was cut by 6 bases, the J end by 0 bases, with 9 bases between. Germline-derived CDR1 and CDR2 are MDHEN and SYDVKM. CDR3 sequence reads: CASSGRYSNQPQHF. The CDR3 DNA sequence: TGTGCCAGCAGCGGAAGGTATAGCAATCAGCCCCAGCATTTT.